The rows below give T cell receptor beta chains drawn from one sample of a study of T cell repertoires in cytomegalovirus infection. Their specific antigens are unknown. A single record per CDR3 protein comes from TCRdb applying MiXCR to the reads. The repertoire includes about 60,000 distinct CDR3 sequences, around a fifth of them detected once, and under 75% sits in the top ten. The sequences come from CD8+ T cells from cultured PBMCs, collected from culture after CMV antigen stimulation. These receptors were collected from a human donor in good health (CMV status not recorded). Some clones in this sample may be carry-over from other donors' samples. Each CDR3 is given without its conserved first and last residue. Fields, in order: D gene, clone size, V gene, J gene, CDR3 protein. The D gene is left open where the match is weak. Expanded clones are given a class, and other clones once, few, many or no size at all.

TRBD1,few,TRBV11-1,TRBJ2-2,ASSLSRGRIGELF
-,few,TRBV12-3/TRBV12-4,TRBJ1-2,ASSLFPGANYGYT
-,-,TRBV29-1,TRBJ2-5,SVEDPDSPSGTQY
TRBD1,few,TRBV19,TRBJ2-1,ASSTAGGNEQF
-,-,TRBV20-1,TRBJ2-7,SGLGRSSYEQY
-,few,TRBV7-2,TRBJ1-3,ASSLRVVGNTIY
-,-,TRBV11-2,TRBJ2-3,ASSGIGLIHADTQY
-,-,TRBV7-9,TRBJ1-2,ASSLGPGTANYGYT
-,-,TRBV7-9,TRBJ2-3,ASSPRDDTQY
-,-,TRBV5-8,TRBJ2-3,ASSSVDSPSSTDTQY
-,few,TRBV28,TRBJ2-1,ASSSGATGEQF
-,few,TRBV15,TRBJ1-3,ATSSSGGRGNTIY
TRBD1,many,TRBV3-1,TRBJ2-5,ASSLQRTGGRETQY
-,-,TRBV19,TRBJ1-1,ASSIAGPEAF
TRBD2,few,TRBV6-2/TRBV6-3,TRBJ2-1,ASSSPGTSGINEQF
-,-,TRBV7-9,TRBJ1-1,ASSQWQVGSNTEAF
-,-,TRBV2,TRBJ2-7,ASSESWTYYEQY
-,-,TRBV2,TRBJ2-7,ASKEGPTRSYEQY
-,-,TRBV12-3/TRBV12-4,TRBJ2-1,ASSLDASRSYNEQF
-,few,TRBV7-6,TRBJ2-7,ASSATTYSYEQY
TRBD1,few,TRBV12-5,TRBJ2-5,ASGLDRGRETQY
-,-,TRBV11-2,TRBJ2-3,ASSLQGADTQY
-,few,TRBV28,TRBJ1-1,ASSLWGRAEAF
TRBD2,few,TRBV2,TRBJ2-1,ASSTGTSSIHEQF
TRBD1,many,TRBV7-9,TRBJ1-2,ASSRTGAHGYT
-,-,TRBV12-5,TRBJ1-2,ASGVHNRGYT
-,few,TRBV19,TRBJ1-5,AAGVQPQH
-,-,TRBV7-8,TRBJ1-5,ASSLVPGDYQPQH
-,-,TRBV6-6,TRBJ2-1,ASSGPSQDGF
-,-,TRBV12-3/TRBV12-4,TRBJ2-7,ASSLNLEGTTYEQY
TRBD2,-,TRBV5-1,TRBJ2-4,ASSPLGGAKNIQY
-,-,TRBV10-2,TRBJ2-5,ASRAGETQY
-,few,TRBV7-2,TRBJ1-3,ASSLESASGNTIY
TRBD2,-,TRBV7-2,TRBJ2-5,ASRGAGDETQY
TRBD2,-,TRBV29-1,TRBJ2-7,SVDRVTSFYYEQY
TRBD2,-,TRBV18,TRBJ2-1,ATARGVGQF
-,few,TRBV6-1,TRBJ1-2,ASSANLGHDGYT
-,many,TRBV4-1,TRBJ1-1,ASSLRGNTEAF
-,-,TRBV9,TRBJ1-1,ASSPPQGHTEAF
-,-,TRBV7-6,TRBJ2-7,ASSLRTGRDTWYEQY
-,-,TRBV12-5,TRBJ1-2,ASAISVLYGYT
-,-,TRBV7-2,TRBJ2-7,TSSFSYEQY
TRBD2,few,TRBV11-2,TRBJ2-7,ASSTRTSGVSYEQY
TRBD2,few,TRBV3-1,TRBJ2-7,ASRSGGAYEQY
-,many,TRBV7-2,TRBJ2-1,ASSFRSSYNEQF